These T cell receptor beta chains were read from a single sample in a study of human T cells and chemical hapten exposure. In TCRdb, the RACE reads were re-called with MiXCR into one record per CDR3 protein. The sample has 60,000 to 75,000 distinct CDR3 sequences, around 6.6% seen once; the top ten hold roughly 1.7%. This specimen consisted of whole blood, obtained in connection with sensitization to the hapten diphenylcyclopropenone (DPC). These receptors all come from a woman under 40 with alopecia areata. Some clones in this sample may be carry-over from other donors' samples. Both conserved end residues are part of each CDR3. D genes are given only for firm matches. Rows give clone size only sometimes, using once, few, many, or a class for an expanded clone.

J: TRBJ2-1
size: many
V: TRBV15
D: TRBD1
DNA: TGTGCCACCCTTGCGGGACAGGGGGCGTTCGTAGATGAGCAGTTCTTC
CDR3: CATLAGQGAFVDEQFF

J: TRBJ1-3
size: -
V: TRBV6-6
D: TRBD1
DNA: TGTGCCAGCAGTCGTGACAGGGACGGCTCTGGAAACACCATATATTTT
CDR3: CASSRDRDGSGNTIYF

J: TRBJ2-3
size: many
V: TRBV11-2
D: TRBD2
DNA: TGTGCCAGCAGCTTTAGCCCTAGCGGGGGGGCGAGAGATACGCAGTATTTT
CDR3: CASSFSPSGGARDTQYF

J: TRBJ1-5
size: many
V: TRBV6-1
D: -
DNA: TGTGCCAGCAGGGGTTTTGGGGCAGGCAATCAGCCCCAGCATTTT
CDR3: CASRGFGAGNQPQHF

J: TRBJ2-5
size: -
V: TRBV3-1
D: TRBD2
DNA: TGTGCCAGCAGCCCTCGGGAGGCACAAGAGACCCAGTACTTC
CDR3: CASSPREAQETQYF

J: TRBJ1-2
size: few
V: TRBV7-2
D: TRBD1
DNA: TGTGCCAGCAGCGAACGCCCAACGACAGGGTATAACTATGGCGACACCTTC
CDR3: CASSERPTTGYNYGDTF

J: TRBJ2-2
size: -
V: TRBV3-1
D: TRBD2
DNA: TGTGCCAGCAGCCAGGTTAGCGGGGTAGCCGGGGAGCTGTTTTTT
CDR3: CASSQVSGVAGELFF

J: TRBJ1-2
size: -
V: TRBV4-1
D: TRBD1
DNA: TGCGCCAGCAGCCCGGGGGACAGGACGAACTATGGCGACACCTTC
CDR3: CASSPGDRTNYGDTF

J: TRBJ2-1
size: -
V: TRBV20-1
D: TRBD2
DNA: TGCAGTGCTAGTATTTTTGGGGGGACTAGCGGTTACAATGAGCAGTTCTTC
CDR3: CSASIFGGTSGYNEQFF

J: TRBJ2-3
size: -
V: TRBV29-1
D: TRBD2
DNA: TGCAGCGCCGCACCCGGACTAGCGGGGAAGACAGATACGCAGTATTTT
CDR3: CSAAPGLAGKTDTQYF

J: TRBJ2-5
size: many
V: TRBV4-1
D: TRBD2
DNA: TGCGCCAGCAGCCAAGTATTCGCTAGCGGGGTGTCAGAGACCCAGTACTTC
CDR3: CASSQVFASGVSETQYF

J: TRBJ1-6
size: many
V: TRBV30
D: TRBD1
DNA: TGTGCCTGGAGGACACAGGGGATCAATTCACCCCTCCACTTT
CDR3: CAWRTQGINSPLHF

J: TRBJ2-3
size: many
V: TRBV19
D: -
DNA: TGTGCCAGTAGTACGAAGACAGATACGCAGTATTTT
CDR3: CASSTKTDTQYF

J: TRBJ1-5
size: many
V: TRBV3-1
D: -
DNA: TGTGCCAGCAGCCAAGTGGCAGGGCACCAGCCCCAGCATTTT
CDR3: CASSQVAGHQPQHF

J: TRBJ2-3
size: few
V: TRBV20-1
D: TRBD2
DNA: TGCAGTGCTAGAAGCGGGGGGTGGTCAGATACGCAGTATTTT
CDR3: CSARSGGWSDTQYF

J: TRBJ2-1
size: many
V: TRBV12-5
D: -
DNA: TGTGCTAGTGGTTTGGTAGATCACAATGAGCAGTTCTTC
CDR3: CASGLVDHNEQFF

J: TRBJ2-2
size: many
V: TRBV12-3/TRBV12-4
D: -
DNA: TGTGCCAGCAGTTGGGACCCGGAGAACACCGGGGAGCTGTTTTTT
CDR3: CASSWDPENTGELFF

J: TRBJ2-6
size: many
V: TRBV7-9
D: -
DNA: TGTGCCAGCAGTCGACGGGCAGGGGCCAACGTCCTGACTTTC
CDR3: CASSRRAGANVLTF

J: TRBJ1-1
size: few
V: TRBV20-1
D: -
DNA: TGCAGTGCTAGAGATTACAGGATGGCGAACACTGAAGCTTTCTTT
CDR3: CSARDYRMANTEAFF

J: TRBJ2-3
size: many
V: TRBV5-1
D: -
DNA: TGCGCCAGCAGCTCGCAGGCAGATACGCAGTATTTT
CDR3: CASSSQADTQYF

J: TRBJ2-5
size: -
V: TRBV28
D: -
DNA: TGTGCCAGCCAGAGAGGGGGCCAAGAGACCCAGTACTTC
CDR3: CASQRGGQETQYF

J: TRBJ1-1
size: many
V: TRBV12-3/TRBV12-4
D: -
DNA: TGTGCCAGCAGTTTAGCCCTCGGGGGGGCTGAAGCTTTCTTT
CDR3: CASSLALGGAEAFF

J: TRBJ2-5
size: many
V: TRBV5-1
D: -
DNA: TGCGCCAGCAGCCGGGACCAAGAGACCCAGTACTTC
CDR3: CASSRDQETQYF

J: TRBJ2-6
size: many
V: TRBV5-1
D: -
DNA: TGCGCCAGCAGCCTTTTAGAGACGGGCATCCACGTCCTGACTTTC
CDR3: CASSLLETGIHVLTF

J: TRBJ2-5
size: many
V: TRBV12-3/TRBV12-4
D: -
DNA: TGTGCCAGCAGTTGGACAGAAGAGACCCAGTACTTC
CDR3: CASSWTEETQYF

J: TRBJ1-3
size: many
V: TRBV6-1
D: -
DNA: TGTGCCACCACCAGAGCGTGGGGACCGATCACCAACTCTGGAAACACCATATATTTT
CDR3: CATTRAWGPITNSGNTIYF

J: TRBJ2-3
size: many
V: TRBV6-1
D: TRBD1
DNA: TGTGCCAGCACCGCCCTGGGGACAGGAGGGCTCACAGATACGCAGTATTTT
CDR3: CASTALGTGGLTDTQYF

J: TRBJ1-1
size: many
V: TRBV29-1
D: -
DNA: TGCAGCGTAGTCCGGGACACCGATGAAGCTTTCTTT
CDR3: CSVVRDTDEAFF

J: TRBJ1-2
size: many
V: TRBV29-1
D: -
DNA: TGCAGCGTGGAGAGCTATGGCTACACCTTC
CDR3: CSVESYGYTF

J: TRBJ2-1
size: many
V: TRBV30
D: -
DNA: TGTGCCTGGATGTTCGGACCCGCCCCGAACAATGAGCAGTTCTTC
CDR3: CAWMFGPAPNNEQFF

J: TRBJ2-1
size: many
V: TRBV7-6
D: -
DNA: TGTGCCAGCAGCTTAGGACTCCTGGCCTACAATGAGCAGTTCTTC
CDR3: CASSLGLLAYNEQFF